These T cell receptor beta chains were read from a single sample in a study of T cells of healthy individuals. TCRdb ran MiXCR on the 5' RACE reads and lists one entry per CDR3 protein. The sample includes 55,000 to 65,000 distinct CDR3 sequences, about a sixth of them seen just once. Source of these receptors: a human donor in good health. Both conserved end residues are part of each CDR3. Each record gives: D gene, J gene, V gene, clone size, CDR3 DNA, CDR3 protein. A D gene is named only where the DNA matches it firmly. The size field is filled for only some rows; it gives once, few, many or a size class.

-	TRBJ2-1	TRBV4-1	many	TGCGCCAGCAGCCACCTAGGGACACCTTACAATGAGCAGTTCTTC	CASSHLGTPYNEQFF
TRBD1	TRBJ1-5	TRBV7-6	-	TGTGCCAGCAGCTTAGGACAGGGGTCGGGTCAGCCCCAGCATTTT	CASSLGQGSGQPQHF
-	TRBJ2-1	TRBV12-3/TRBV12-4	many	TGTGCCAGCAGTTTCCAACGTCATAGGGATGAGCAGTTCTTC	CASSFQRHRDEQFF
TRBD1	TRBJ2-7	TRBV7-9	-	TGTGCCAGCAGTCCTCGGGACAGGAGCTCCTACGAGCAGTACTTC	CASSPRDRSSYEQYF
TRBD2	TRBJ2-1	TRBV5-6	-	TGTGCCAGCGGACTAGCGGGATCTAGCTCCTACAATGAGCAGTTCTTC	CASGLAGSSSYNEQFF
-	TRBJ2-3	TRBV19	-	TGTGCCAGTAGTATGAAGACGGGGGGCACAGATACGCAGTATTTT	CASSMKTGGTDTQYF
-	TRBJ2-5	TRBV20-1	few	TGCAGTGCTAACCGGGACTTGCAAGAGACCCAGTACTTC	CSANRDLQETQYF
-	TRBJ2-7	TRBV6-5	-	TGTGCCAGCAGTTACGGGCCTAGGGACGAGCAGTACTTC	CASSYGPRDEQYF
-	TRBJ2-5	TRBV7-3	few	TGTGCCAGCAGCTTAGGGCCGACGCGGGAGACCCAGTACTTC	CASSLGPTRETQYF
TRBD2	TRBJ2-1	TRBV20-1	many	TGCAGTTCACTAGCGGGTTTATACAATGAGCAGTTCTTC	CSSLAGLYNEQFF
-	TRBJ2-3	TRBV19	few	TGTGCCAGTAGTATTAACCCTCGGATCAGCACAGATACGCAGTATTTT	CASSINPRISTDTQYF
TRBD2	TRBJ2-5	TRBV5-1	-	TGCGCCAGCAGCCGACCGCGACTAGCGGGGAGACACCAAGAGACCCAGTACTTC	CASSRPRLAGRHQETQYF
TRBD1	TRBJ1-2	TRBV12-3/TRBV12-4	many	TGTGCCAGCAGTTTACTGGGACAGGGGAATGGCTACACCTTC	CASSLLGQGNGYTF
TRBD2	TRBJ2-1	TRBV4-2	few	TGTGCCAGCACCTCACTAGCGGGGGGATCCTACAATGAGCAGTTCTTC	CASTSLAGGSYNEQFF
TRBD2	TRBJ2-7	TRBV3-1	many	TGTGCCAGCAGCCAAGACGCTAGCGGGATTTACGAGCAGTACTTC	CASSQDASGIYEQYF
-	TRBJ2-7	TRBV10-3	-	TGTGCCATCAGTGGGGGAGAAGGGGCCGGAGACTACGAGCAGTACTTC	CAISGGEGAGDYEQYF
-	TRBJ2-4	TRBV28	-	TGTGCCAGCAGTCTACAAAACATTCAGTACTTC	CASSLQNIQYF
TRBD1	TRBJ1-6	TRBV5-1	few	TGCGCCAGCAGCTCTCCGGGACAGAATAATTCACCCCTCCACTTT	CASSSPGQNNSPLHF
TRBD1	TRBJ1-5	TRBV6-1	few	TGTGCCAGCAAGAGGGGACAGGGGGTAAATCAGCCCCAGCATTTT	CASKRGQGVNQPQHF
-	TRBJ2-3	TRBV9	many	TGTGCCAGCAGCGTTCTGGCGACTAGCACAGATACGCAGTATTTT	CASSVLATSTDTQYF
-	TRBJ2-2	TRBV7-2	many	TGTGCCAGCAGCTTTTCCGAGCTTACCGGGGAGCTGTTTTTT	CASSFSELTGELFF
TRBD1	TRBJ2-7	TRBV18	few	TGTGCCAGCTCACGCAGGGGGTCTAACTCCTACGAGCAGTACTTC	CASSRRGSNSYEQYF
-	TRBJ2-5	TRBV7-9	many	TGTGCCAGCAGCTTTGGGGCTATGGAAGAGACCCAGTACTTC	CASSFGAMEETQYF
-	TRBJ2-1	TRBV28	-	TGTGTCAGCACCCCGGACCGAGGAAAGTTCAATGAGCAGTTCTTC	CVSTPDRGKFNEQFF
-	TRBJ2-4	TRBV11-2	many	TGTGCCAGCAGCTTAAAGGGGGGAGCCAAAAACATTCAGTACTTC	CASSLKGGAKNIQYF
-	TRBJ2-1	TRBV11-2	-	TGTGCCAGCAGCTTAGGGGTGCGATATGAGCAGTTCTTC	CASSLGVRYEQFF
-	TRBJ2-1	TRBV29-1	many	TGCAGCGGGGGACAACTAGGGGAAGAGCAGTTCTTC	CSGGQLGEEQFF
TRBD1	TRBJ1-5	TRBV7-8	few	TGTGCCAGCAGCTCCTGGACAGGGGAGCAGCCCCAGCATTTT	CASSSWTGEQPQHF
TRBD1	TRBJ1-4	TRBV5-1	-	TGCGCCAGCAGCACGCGGACAGGGGGCTTTGAAAAACTGTTTTTT	CASSTRTGGFEKLFF
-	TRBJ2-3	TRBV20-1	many	TGCAGTGCTAGAGATCCGGGTTCCAGCACAGATACGCAGTATTTT	CSARDPGSSTDTQYF
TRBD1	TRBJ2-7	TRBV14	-	TGTGCCAGCAGCCAACGGACAGGGAGAGTCGAGCAGTACTTC	CASSQRTGRVEQYF
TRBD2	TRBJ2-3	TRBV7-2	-	TGTGCCAGCAGCTCAACTAGCGGGAGGTGGGGATCCACAGATACGCAGTATTTT	CASSSTSGRWGSTDTQYF
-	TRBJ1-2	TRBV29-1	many	TGCAGCGTTGCCAGGGAGTACTATGGCTACACCTTC	CSVAREYYGYTF
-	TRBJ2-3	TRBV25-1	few	TGTGCCAGCAGTGAAGAAGGGGGGGCTAGCGGCATGGCCACAGATACGCAGTATTTT	CASSEEGGASGMATDTQYF
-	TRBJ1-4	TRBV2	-	TGTGCCAGCAGTCCGACAGCAACTAATGAAAAACTGTTTTTT	CASSPTATNEKLFF
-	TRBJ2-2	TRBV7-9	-	TGTGCCAGCAGCCGACGAGAGGCGAACACCGGGGAGCTGTTTTTT	CASSRREANTGELFF
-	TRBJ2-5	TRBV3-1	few	TGTGCCAGCAGCCCCTACGCACCGGTCGGCCAAGAGACCCAGTACTTC	CASSPYAPVGQETQYF
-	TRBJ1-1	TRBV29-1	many	TGCAGCGTTGAAAGGGAGGCCGGGACTGAAGCTTTCTTT	CSVEREAGTEAFF
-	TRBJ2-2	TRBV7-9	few	TGTGCCAGCAGCTTAGAACTAGCCGGCACCGGGGAGCTGTTTTTT	CASSLELAGTGELFF
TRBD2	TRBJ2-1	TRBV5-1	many	TGCGCCAGCAGCTCCAGCGGGGCGTACAATGAGCAGTTCTTC	CASSSSGAYNEQFF
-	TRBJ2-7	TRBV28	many	TGTGCCAGCAGTTTGTGGGGGGCGCTTAACGAGCAGTACTTC	CASSLWGALNEQYF
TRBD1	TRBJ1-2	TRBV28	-	TGTGCCAGCAGTTGGGACAGCTATGGCTACACCTTC	CASSWDSYGYTF
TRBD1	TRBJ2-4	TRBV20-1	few	TGCAGTGCCGGGACAGCCCTAGCCAAAAACATTCAGTACTTC	CSAGTALAKNIQYF
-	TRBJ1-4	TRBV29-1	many	TGCAGCGCCTCCGGGACGGAAGAAAAACTGTTTTTT	CSASGTEEKLFF
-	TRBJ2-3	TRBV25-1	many	TGTGCCAGCAGTGAATTTGGTGACGCTAGCACAGATACGCAGTATTTT	CASSEFGDASTDTQYF
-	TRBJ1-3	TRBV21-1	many	TGTGCCAGCAGCAAAGCGCAGCAGGGAAACACCATATATTTT	CASSKAQQGNTIYF
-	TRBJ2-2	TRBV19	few	TGTGCCAGTAGTCCACACCCCCAACACACCGGGGAGCTGTTTTTT	CASSPHPQHTGELFF
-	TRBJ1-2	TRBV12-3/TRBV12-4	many	TGTGCCAGCAGTTTTAGGCGGGTAAACTATGGCTACACCTTC	CASSFRRVNYGYTF
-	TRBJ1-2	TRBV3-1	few	TGTGCCAGCAGCTACAGCGGTGGGGGGTATGGCTACACCTTC	CASSYSGGGYGYTF
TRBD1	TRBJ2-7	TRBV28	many	TGTGCCAGCAGTCTCGTTGGGGACAGGGGGCTCTACGAGCAGTACTTC	CASSLVGDRGLYEQYF
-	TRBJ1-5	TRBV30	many	TGTGCCTGGAGCGAAATGGGACACTCCAATCAGCCCCAGCATTTT	CAWSEMGHSNQPQHF
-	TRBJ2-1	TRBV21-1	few	TGTGCCAGCCTTGTATGGAGCAATGAGCAGTTCTTC	CASLVWSNEQFF
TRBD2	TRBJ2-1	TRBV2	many	TGTGCCAGCAGTGACGCCGCAACTAGCGGGAGATACAATGAGCAGTTCTTC	CASSDAATSGRYNEQFF
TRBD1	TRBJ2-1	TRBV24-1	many	TGTGCCACCAGTGAATTCGGGACAGGCTATGAGCAGTTCTTC	CATSEFGTGYEQFF
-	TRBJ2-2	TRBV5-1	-	TGCGCCAGCAGCGCGGGTACCGGGGAGCTGTTTTTT	CASSAGTGELFF
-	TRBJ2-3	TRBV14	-	TGTGCCAGCAGCCAAGTTGGGGTACTACACACAGATACGCAGTATTTT	CASSQVGVLHTDTQYF
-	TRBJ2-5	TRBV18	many	TGTGCCAGCTCACCAATCGCACAAGAGACCCAGTACTTC	CASSPIAQETQYF
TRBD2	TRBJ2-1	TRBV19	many	TGTGCCAGTAGTGGTTCGAGCGGGAGAGGGAATGAGCAGTTCTTC	CASSGSSGRGNEQFF
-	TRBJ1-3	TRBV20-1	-	TGCAGTGCCAGTGGACAGTTGGGAAACACCATATATTTT	CSASGQLGNTIYF
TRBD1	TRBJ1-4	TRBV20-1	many	TGCAGTGCTCACAGGGGGCGCAATGAAAAACTGTTTTTT	CSAHRGRNEKLFF